One and the same sample provided the 25 T cell receptor beta chains below, sequenced in a study of technical replicates of blood from a handful of donors. The assay was immunoSEQ multiplex PCR, and TCRdb's table has in-frame clones only and misses some. The sample shows more than 90,000 clones, approximately 96% of them seen only once. Specimen: T cells isolated from PBMCs. The receptors derive from a human donor in good health.

The rearrangement uses TRBV9 and TRBJ2-2; tentative D call: TRBD2 (5 bases). Trimming removed 0 bases from V and 2 bases from J, with 11 bases in between. The CDR3 sequence is 16 residues long. CDR1 is SGDLS, CDR2 YYNGEE, per germline. The CDR3 loop reads CASSVVTGVNTGELFF. CDR3 nucleotides: TGTGCCAGCAGCGTAGTTACCGGGGTCAACACCGGGGAGCTGTTTTTT.

The rearrangement links TRBV6-1 to TRBJ2-5; possible D gene TRBD1, 5 bases. Germline V lookup: CDR1 MNHNS, CDR2 SASEGT. The V gene lost 5 bases and the J gene lost 2 bases, with 9 bases spanning the gap. The CDR3 extends over 13 amino acids. CDR3 residues: CASSLDRQETQYF. The CDR3 bases are TGTGCCAGCAGTCTCGACAGACAAGAGACCCAGTACTTC.

V usage is TRBV9 and J usage is TRBJ2-3; 7 bases are a match to TRBD2. V lost 0 bases and J lost 1; bases outside the gene matches: 5. Looked up from germline, CDR1 is SGDLS and CDR2 is YYNGEE. The CDR3 is 16 amino acids. CDR3 amino acids: CASSVGGGFGTDTQYF. For the CDR3, the DNA is TGTGCCAGCAGCGTAGGGGGAGGGTTCGGCACAGATACGCAGTATTTT.

This rearrangement joins TRBV5-4 to TRBJ2-1; D is possibly TRBD2 (6 bases). V gave up 3 bases and J gave up 1 base, with 8 bases separating them. Germline V gives CDR1 SGHNT, CDR2 YYREEE (reference sequence). The CDR3 length is 14 residues. CDR3 in DNA: TGTGCCAGCAGCTCAAGCGGGTCCTACAATGAGCAGTTCTTC. Its translation: CASSSSGSYNEQFF.

CDR3 bases: TGTGCCAGCAGTCATTCCGGGACAGGGGACCAGCCCCAGCATTTT. Amino acids: CASSHSGTGDQPQHF. V is TRBV6-5 and J is TRBJ1-5; 10 nucleotides agree with TRBD1. CDR1 and CDR2 from the germline V gene are MNHEY and SVGAGI. Trimming cost V 5 bases and J 7 bases; bases outside gene matches: 8. This CDR3 region has 15 residues.

This clone was observed once. J is TRBJ2-3 and V is TRBV28; TRBD2 matches at 7 bases. Germline loops: CDR1 MDHEN, CDR2 SYDVKM. After removal of 2 bases from V and 1 base from J, the junction contained 0 bases not matched to a gene. The CDR3 sequence is 14 residues long. CDR3 bases: TGTGCCAGCAGTTTAGCGGGAGGCACAGATACGCAGTATTTT. It codes for CASSLAGGTDTQYF.

V usage is TRBV9 and J usage is TRBJ2-1, with TRBD2 matching 7 bases. The CDR3 runs 16 residues. V shed 2 bases, J shed 8 bases, and the junction held 13 bases outside the gene matches. The V gene's germline CDR1 is SGDLS and CDR2 YYNGEE. CDR3 nucleotide sequence: TGTGCCAGCAGCGTTAGGGAGGGTGGTAGGGGCGATGAGCAGTTCTTC. Its translation is CASSVREGGRGDEQFF.

The chain joins TRBV27 to TRBJ2-1, with D maybe TRBD2 (6 bases). The CDR3 extends over 13 amino acids. Trimming took off 6 bases at V and 6 bases at J, with 12 bases between the two ends. Germline assignment: CDR1 MNHEY and CDR2 SMNVEV (reference sequence). This CDR3 reads CASSDGTSNEQFF. The CDR3 coding sequence is TGTGCCAGCAGCGACGGGACTTCCAATGAGCAGTTCTTC.

The rearrangement joins TRBV9 to TRBJ2-5, with unresolved D. V was shortened by 3 bases and J by 5 bases, with 14 bases between the two germline ends. CDR3 length equals 14 residues. From germline, CDR1 is SGDLS and CDR2 YYNGEE. This CDR3 reads CASSASTRVETQYF. The CDR3 nucleotides read TGTGCCAGCAGCGCCTCCACGAGAGTGGAGACCCAGTACTTC.

The chain couples TRBV7-3 to TRBJ2-1; 14 bases agree with TRBD2. The CDR3 is made up of 15 amino acids. Trimming cost V 1 base and J 14 bases; bases outside gene matches: 7. CDR1 SGHTA and CDR2 FQGTGA come from the germline V gene. The CDR3: CASSLMGLAGDKEFF. The CDR3 DNA reads as TGTGCCAGCAGCTTAATGGGACTAGCGGGAGACAAGGAGTTCTTC.

V and J are TRBV5-8 and TRBJ1-1; D remains ambiguous. Germline V gene data show CDR1 as SGHTS and CDR2 as YDEGEE. V lost 4 bases and J lost 10, with 14 bases in between. The CDR3 is 12 residues long. CDR3 loop: CASSIYTRRAFF. CDR3 nucleotides: TGTGCCAGCAGCATATATACAAGGAGAGCTTTCTTT.

V usage is TRBV21-1 and J usage is TRBJ2-1; the D segment call TRBD2 is taken from the table without a DNA check. TRBV21-1 is a pseudogene locus. The CDR3 is 17 residues long. As DNA, the CDR3 is TGTGCCAGCAGCAAAGAGGAGAAGGTAGTGTCCTACAATGAGCAGTTCTTC. Amino acids: CASSKEEKVVSYNEQFF.

This clone was detected only once. The rearrangement links TRBV6-5 to TRBJ2-1; 8 bases fit TRBD2. The ends lost 5 bases at V and 0 bases at J; junction bases unmatched: 3. The CDR3 consists of 15 residues. Germline values: CDR1 MNHEY, CDR2 SVGAGI. This CDR3 is CASSIAGRSYNEQFF. The CDR3 nucleotides read TGTGCCAGCAGTATAGCGGGGCGCTCCTACAATGAGCAGTTCTTC.

This chain's CDR3 is CASSPRTTGSEQFF. CDR3 nucleotide sequence: TGTGCCAGCTCACCACGGACGACAGGGTCTGAGCAGTTCTTC. The chain links TRBV18 to TRBJ2-1, with 7 bases aligning to TRBD1. The trim removed 1 base at V and 9 bases at J, leaving 6 bases unmatched. CDR3 size: 14 residues. Germline lookup yields CDR1 KGHSH and CDR2 LQKENI.

This sequence joins TRBV27 and TRBJ2-3, with D perhaps TRBD2 (6 bases). Germline V lookup: CDR1 MNHEY, CDR2 SMNVEV (reference sequence). V shed 6 bases and J shed 5 bases, with 18 bases lying between them. The CDR3 length is 15 residues. In nucleotides, the CDR3 is TGTGCCAGCAGCGACCGGGGGTTTGGAGGAGATACGCAGTATTTT. This translates into CASSDRGFGGDTQYF.

In this sample, this clone turned up once. J is TRBJ1-3 and V is TRBV28; tentative D call: TRBD1 (5 bases). Trimming removed 2 bases from V and 0 bases from J, with 11 bases in between. The CDR3 has 16 amino acids. Germline CDR1 MDHEN, CDR2 SYDVKM. The CDR3 DNA reads TGTGCCAGCAGTTTAGGGGGAGGAAGCTCTGGAAACACCATATATTTT. Protein: CASSLGGGSSGNTIYF.

The rearrangement joins TRBV7-3 to TRBJ1-2; TRBD1 matches 9 bases. After removal of 0 bases from V and 8 bases from J, the junction contained 10 bases not matched to a gene. Germline CDR1 is SGHTA and CDR2 is FQGTGA. The CDR3 is 16 amino acids. The CDR3 DNA sequence: TGTGCCAGCAGCTTAACATCGATGGGACAGGGAGCGGGCTACACCTTC. Its protein product is CASSLTSMGQGAGYTF.

The chain links TRBV2 to TRBJ2-7; maybe TRBD1 (6 bases). From germline, CDR1 is SNHLY and CDR2 FYNNEI. Trimming shortened V by 3 bases and J by 4 bases, and 13 bases separated the two germline ends. This CDR3 has 14 residues. The CDR3: CASSEGAGLYEQYF. The CDR3 nucleotides are TGTGCCAGCAGTGAGGGGGCAGGGTTATACGAGCAGTACTTC.

On this clone itself: The DNA is omitted, as the CDR3 cannot be located on it reliably, and the CDR3 follows TCRdb's listing. The chain joins TRBV7-6 to TRBJ2-1; the table gives TRBD1 as D, unverified against the DNA. Including both end residues, the CDR3 is 16 amino acids long. Per the germline V gene, CDR1 is SGHVS and CDR2 is FNYEAQ. This CDR3 is CASSLYFGDSSGEQFF.

This clone was counted a single time. The CDR3 protein is CSARGVLTQYF. In DNA form, the CDR3 reads TGCAGTGCTAGGGGAGTTCTGACCCAGTACTTC. The chain carries TRBV20-1 and TRBJ2-5; the D gene is possibly TRBD2 (5 bases). V shed 3 bases and J shed 7 bases, with 9 bases lying between them. Germline V gene sequence: CDR1 DFQATT, CDR2 SNEGSKA (reference sequence). The length of the CDR3 is 11 residues.

This chain joins TRBV4-3 and TRBJ2-4; tentative D call: TRBD1 (6 bases). Germline CDR1 is LGHNA and CDR2 is YSLEER. The CDR3 totals 17 residues. Trimming removed 0 bases from V and 0 bases from J, with 12 bases in between. CDR3: CASSQDQQGQAKNIQYF. The CDR3 region has the DNA TGCGCCAGCAGCCAAGATCAACAGGGCCAAGCCAAAAACATTCAGTACTTC.

This rearrangement joins TRBV7-2 to TRBJ1-3; the D is unclear. Trimming took off 5 bases at V and 0 bases at J, with 11 bases between the two ends. CDR1 is SGHTA, CDR2 FQGNSA, per germline. The length of the CDR3 is 15 residues. CDR3 bases: TGTGCCAGCAGCCCTAGAAGATCCTCTGGAAACACCATATATTTT. Translating it yields CASSPRRSSGNTIYF.

This chain connects TRBV19 to TRBJ2-7; weak D call: TRBD1 (5 bases). V was cut by 3 bases and J by 5 bases, with 11 bases left in between. This CDR3 region has 13 residues. Germline CDR1 and CDR2: LNHDA and SQIVND (reference sequence). In nucleotides, the CDR3 is TGTGCCAGTAGTATCTATACAGGTCACGAGCAGTACTTC. Its protein product is CASSIYTGHEQYF.

The chain recombines TRBV11-3 with TRBJ2-5; D might be TRBD2 (5 bases). The V end was cut by 5 bases, the J end by 1 base, with 11 bases between. The length of the CDR3 is 14 residues. Looked up from germline, CDR1 is SGHNT and CDR2 is YENEEA. The CDR3 bases are TGTGCCAGCAGCCTCAGCGGAACCCAAGAGACCCAGTACTTC. Translation gives CASSLSGTQETQYF.

The chain employs TRBV7-2 and TRBJ2-1, with D tentatively TRBD2 (6 bases). CDR1 SGHTA and CDR2 FQGNSA come from the germline V gene. V was trimmed by 2 bases and J by 7 bases, leaving 12 bases between them. The CDR3 length is 14 residues. CDR3 amino acids: CASSLRSLANEQFF. The CDR3 nucleotides read TGTGCCAGCAGCTTACGCTCTCTAGCGAATGAGCAGTTCTTC. The full variable domain, completed using reference TRBV7-2 and TRBJ2-1, is GAGVSQSPSNKVTEKGKDVELRCDPISGHTALYWYRQSLGQGLEFLIYFQGNSAPDKSGLPSDRFSAERTGGSVSTLTIQRTQQEDSAVYLCASSLRSLANEQFFGPGTRLTVL.